These 3 T cell receptor beta chains share one sample of origin, sequenced in a study of blood T cell repertoires in COVID-19. Assay used: immunoSEQ multiplex PCR; TCRdb lists only in-frame clones, some missing. Of over 150,000 clones listed, about 88% are singletons. The sample taken for sequencing was PBMCs or T cells enriched from blood (not recorded which). These receptors were collected from a man between 45 and 60 years old who had recovered from COVID-19.

This clone was detected only a few times. The rearrangement links TRBV27 to TRBJ1-5; D gene unclear. The V and J ends lost 6 bases and 7 bases respectively, with 16 bases between them. Germline V gene sequence: CDR1 MNHEY, CDR2 SMNVEV (reference sequence). This CDR3 is built from 14 residues. The CDR3 sequence: CASSLHLSGQPQHF. CDR3 coding DNA: TGTGCCAGCAGCTTACACCTCTCCGGGCAGCCCCAGCATTTT.

This clone was detected only once. The junction differs from germline at one of its ends, possibly a read error. The CDR3: CASTGQGALSLDF. The CDR3 DNA reads TGTGCCAGCACCGGCCAGGGGGCCCTTTCCTTAGACTTC. The V gene is TRBV7-2, the J gene TRBJ2-5, with 8 bases identical to TRBD1. The germline V gene encodes CDR1 SGHTA and CDR2 FQGNSA. CDR3 length: 13 residues. Together with reference TRBV7-2 and TRBJ2-5, the CDR3 gives the full variable domain: GAGVSQSPSNKVTEKGKDVELRCDPISGHTALYWYRQSLGQGLEFLIYFQGNSAPDKSGLPSDRFSAERTGGSVSTLTIQRTQQEDSAVYLCASTGQGALSLDFGPGTRLLVL.

This clone was found many times. This chain uses TRBV5-6 with TRBJ1-5; D gene ambiguous. This CDR3 is 16 amino acids long. Germline V lookup: CDR1 SGHDT, CDR2 YYEEEE. Trimming shortened V by 4 bases and J by 0 bases, and 14 bases separated the two germline ends. The CDR3 loop reads CASSLLGGSSNQPQHF. In DNA form, the CDR3 reads TGTGCCAGCAGCCTGCTTGGAGGGAGTAGCAATCAGCCCCAGCATTTT.